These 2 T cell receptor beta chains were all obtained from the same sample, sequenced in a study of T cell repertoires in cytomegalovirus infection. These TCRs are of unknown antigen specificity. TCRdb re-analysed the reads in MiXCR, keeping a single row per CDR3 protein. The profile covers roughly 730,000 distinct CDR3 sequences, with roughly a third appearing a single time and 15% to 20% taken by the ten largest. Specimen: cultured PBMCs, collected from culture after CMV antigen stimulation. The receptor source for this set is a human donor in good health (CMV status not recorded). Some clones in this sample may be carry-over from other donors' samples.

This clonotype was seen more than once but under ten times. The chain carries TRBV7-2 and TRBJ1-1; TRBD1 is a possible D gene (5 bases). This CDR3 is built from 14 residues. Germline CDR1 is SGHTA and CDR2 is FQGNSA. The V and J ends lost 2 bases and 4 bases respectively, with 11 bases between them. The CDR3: CASSLLIGTTEAFF. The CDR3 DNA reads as TGTGCCAGCAGCTTATTGATAGGGACCACTGAAGCTTTCTTT.

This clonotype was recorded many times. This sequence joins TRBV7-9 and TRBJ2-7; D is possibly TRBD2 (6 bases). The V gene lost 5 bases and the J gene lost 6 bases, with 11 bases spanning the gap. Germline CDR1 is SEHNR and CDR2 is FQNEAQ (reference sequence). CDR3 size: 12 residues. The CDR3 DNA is TGTGCCAGCAGCATGGACTACCGCGAGCAGTACTTC. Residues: CASSMDYREQYF.